A selection of T cell receptor beta chains follows, all from one sample in a study of human T cells and chemical hapten exposure. TCRdb used MiXCR to reprocess the 5' RACE reads, holding one entry per CDR3 protein. The sample has more than 75,000 distinct CDR3 sequences, approximately 15% seen once. The source is a female donor in good health. Both conserved end residues are part of each CDR3. The order of the fields is clone size, V gene, J gene, D gene, CDR3 protein, CDR3 DNA. The D gene is left open where the match is weak. Size tells how often a clone was seen (once, few, many) or the class of an expanded clone, and some rows leave it out.

clone size: medium-sized; V gene: TRBV7-9; J gene: TRBJ1-5; D gene: -; CDR3 protein: CASSSGGGNQPQHF; CDR3 DNA: TGTGCCAGCAGCTCAGGAGGGGGGAATCAGCCCCAGCATTTT
clone size: few; V gene: TRBV29-1; J gene: TRBJ1-2; D gene: TRBD1; CDR3 protein: CSVETGYGYTF; CDR3 DNA: TGCAGCGTTGAGACAGGGTACGGCTACACCTTC
clone size: -; V gene: TRBV7-9; J gene: TRBJ2-2; D gene: TRBD2; CDR3 protein: CASSLLAGGTGELFF; CDR3 DNA: TGTGCCAGCAGCTTGCTAGCGGGAGGCACCGGGGAGCTGTTTTTT
clone size: -; V gene: TRBV3-1; J gene: TRBJ2-1; D gene: TRBD2; CDR3 protein: CASSRRTSGSSGNEQFF; CDR3 DNA: TGTGCCAGCAGCCGCCGGACTAGCGGGTCCTCCGGGAATGAGCAGTTCTTC
clone size: -; V gene: TRBV5-1; J gene: TRBJ2-3; D gene: TRBD1; CDR3 protein: CASRVGTGGTDTQYF; CDR3 DNA: TGCGCCAGCAGAGTCGGGACAGGGGGAACAGATACGCAGTATTTT
clone size: -; V gene: TRBV28; J gene: TRBJ2-1; D gene: TRBD1; CDR3 protein: CASSSGQGNYNEQFF; CDR3 DNA: TGTGCCAGCAGTTCGGGACAGGGGAACTACAATGAGCAGTTCTTC
clone size: -; V gene: TRBV27; J gene: TRBJ1-4; D gene: -; CDR3 protein: CASTTVGTGFTNEKLFF; CDR3 DNA: TGTGCCAGCACCACTGTTGGAACAGGGTTTACTAATGAAAAACTGTTTTTT
clone size: few; V gene: TRBV4-2; J gene: TRBJ2-1; D gene: TRBD2; CDR3 protein: CASSHTSGRDNEQFF; CDR3 DNA: TGTGCCAGCAGCCACACTAGCGGGAGGGACAATGAGCAGTTCTTC
clone size: few; V gene: TRBV19; J gene: TRBJ1-5; D gene: -; CDR3 protein: CASSDRGQPQHF; CDR3 DNA: TGTGCCAGTAGTGATCGGGGTCAGCCCCAGCATTTT
clone size: few; V gene: TRBV9; J gene: TRBJ2-1; D gene: -; CDR3 protein: CASSPGVQSANEQFF; CDR3 DNA: TGTGCCAGCAGCCCTGGCGTACAGAGCGCCAATGAGCAGTTCTTC
clone size: -; V gene: TRBV12-3/TRBV12-4; J gene: TRBJ1-1; D gene: -; CDR3 protein: CASSRGQNTEAFF; CDR3 DNA: TGTGCCAGCAGTCGGGGACAGAACACTGAAGCTTTCTTT
clone size: few; V gene: TRBV14; J gene: TRBJ1-6; D gene: TRBD1; CDR3 protein: CASSQETGQYNSPLHF; CDR3 DNA: TGTGCCAGCAGCCAAGAGACGGGACAGTATAATTCACCCCTCCACTTT
clone size: few; V gene: TRBV20-1; J gene: TRBJ1-1; D gene: -; CDR3 protein: CSARRGGQATEAFF; CDR3 DNA: TGCAGTGCTAGACGGGGGGGGCAGGCCACTGAAGCTTTCTTT
clone size: few; V gene: TRBV7-9; J gene: TRBJ2-1; D gene: -; CDR3 protein: CASSPINEQFF; CDR3 DNA: TGTGCCAGCAGCCCCATTAATGAGCAGTTCTTC
clone size: -; V gene: TRBV9; J gene: TRBJ1-1; D gene: -; CDR3 protein: CASSVGRGSKAFF; CDR3 DNA: TGTGCCAGCAGCGTAGGCAGGGGTTCTAAAGCTTTCTTT
clone size: -; V gene: TRBV6-5; J gene: TRBJ1-1; D gene: -; CDR3 protein: CASAKRGGGGNTEAFF; CDR3 DNA: TGTGCCAGCGCAAAAAGGGGGGGAGGAGGGAACACTGAAGCTTTCTTT
clone size: many; V gene: TRBV30; J gene: TRBJ1-1; D gene: TRBD1; CDR3 protein: CAWGQGGTEAFF; CDR3 DNA: TGTGCCTGGGGACAGGGAGGGACTGAAGCTTTCTTT
clone size: few; V gene: TRBV6-6; J gene: TRBJ2-7; D gene: TRBD2; CDR3 protein: CASSYLAGGDEQYF; CDR3 DNA: TGTGCCAGCAGTTACTTAGCGGGAGGAGACGAGCAGTACTTC
clone size: -; V gene: TRBV5-6; J gene: TRBJ2-3; D gene: TRBD2; CDR3 protein: CASSSTSGIADTQYF; CDR3 DNA: TGTGCCAGCAGCTCGACTAGCGGGATTGCAGATACGCAGTATTTT
clone size: -; V gene: TRBV4-3; J gene: TRBJ1-1; D gene: TRBD1; CDR3 protein: CASSQGTGTRHTEAFF; CDR3 DNA: TGCGCCAGCAGCCAAGGGACAGGGACGAGACACACTGAAGCTTTCTTT
clone size: few; V gene: TRBV20-1; J gene: TRBJ2-2; D gene: TRBD2; CDR3 protein: CSASLKRGSTNTGELFF; CDR3 DNA: TGCAGTGCTAGTTTAAAGCGGGGGTCCACGAACACCGGGGAGCTGTTTTTT
clone size: few; V gene: TRBV2; J gene: TRBJ1-4; D gene: -; CDR3 protein: CASSEADANEKLFF; CDR3 DNA: TGTGCCAGCAGTGAAGCGGACGCTAATGAAAAACTGTTTTTT
clone size: few; V gene: TRBV7-9; J gene: TRBJ2-3; D gene: -; CDR3 protein: CASSPTGSTQYF; CDR3 DNA: TGTGCCAGCAGCCCCACAGGATCTACGCAGTATTTT
clone size: few; V gene: TRBV12-5; J gene: TRBJ1-5; D gene: TRBD1; CDR3 protein: CASGLKGTGGVGGGQPQHF; CDR3 DNA: TGTGCTAGTGGTTTGAAGGGGACAGGGGGCGTCGGGGGGGGTCAGCCCCAGCATTTT
clone size: -; V gene: TRBV5-1; J gene: TRBJ2-3; D gene: -; CDR3 protein: CASSIGQLTDTQYF; CDR3 DNA: TGCGCCAGCAGCATCGGACAGCTCACAGATACGCAGTATTTT
clone size: few; V gene: TRBV7-9; J gene: TRBJ2-3; D gene: -; CDR3 protein: CASSLAPVSDTQYF; CDR3 DNA: TGTGCCAGCAGCTTAGCGCCCGTTTCCGATACGCAGTATTTT
clone size: -; V gene: TRBV30; J gene: TRBJ1-1; D gene: TRBD1; CDR3 protein: CAWTISTGSGSSFF; CDR3 DNA: TGTGCCTGGACGATTTCGACAGGGTCCGGGAGTTCTTTCTTT
clone size: few; V gene: TRBV2; J gene: TRBJ1-1; D gene: TRBD1; CDR3 protein: CASSADREAEAFF; CDR3 DNA: TGTGCCAGCAGCGCGGACAGGGAGGCTGAAGCTTTCTTT
clone size: -; V gene: TRBV10-3; J gene: TRBJ2-7; D gene: TRBD1; CDR3 protein: CAISEGGTGANEQYF; CDR3 DNA: TGTGCCATCAGTGAAGGAGGGACAGGGGCCAACGAGCAGTACTTC
clone size: -; V gene: TRBV20-1; J gene: TRBJ1-2; D gene: -; CDR3 protein: CSAITPGGFNYGYTF; CDR3 DNA: TGCAGTGCAATAACACCGGGGGGGTTTAACTATGGCTACACCTTC
clone size: -; V gene: TRBV28; J gene: TRBJ2-2; D gene: -; CDR3 protein: CASRFLGAFHGTGELFF; CDR3 DNA: TGTGCCAGCAGGTTCCTGGGGGCATTTCATGGAACCGGGGAGCTGTTTTTT
clone size: few; V gene: TRBV18; J gene: TRBJ1-6; D gene: -; CDR3 protein: CASSLSGPINSPLHF; CDR3 DNA: TGTGCCAGCTCACTTTCGGGACCTATTAATTCACCCCTCCACTTT
clone size: -; V gene: TRBV28; J gene: TRBJ1-4; D gene: -; CDR3 protein: CASSVRGNANEKLFF; CDR3 DNA: TGTGCCAGCAGTGTTAGGGGGAACGCTAATGAAAAACTGTTTTTT
clone size: -; V gene: TRBV6-5; J gene: TRBJ1-1; D gene: TRBD1; CDR3 protein: CASSYGTTWTGTEAFF; CDR3 DNA: TGTGCCAGCAGTTACGGGACAACCTGGACAGGGACTGAAGCTTTCTTT
clone size: few; V gene: TRBV4-3; J gene: TRBJ2-5; D gene: TRBD2; CDR3 protein: CASSPAGVGGGAWETQYF; CDR3 DNA: TGCGCCAGCAGCCCGGCTGGGGTTGGCGGGGGGGCCTGGGAGACCCAGTACTTC
clone size: many; V gene: TRBV28; J gene: TRBJ2-4; D gene: -; CDR3 protein: CASRTAILAKNIQYF; CDR3 DNA: TGTGCCAGCAGGACAGCTATCTTAGCCAAAAACATTCAGTACTTC
clone size: -; V gene: TRBV4-2; J gene: TRBJ1-2; D gene: -; CDR3 protein: CASSPTPTGLNGYTF; CDR3 DNA: TGTGCCAGCAGCCCGACCCCTACAGGGCTCAATGGCTACACCTTC
clone size: -; V gene: TRBV11-3; J gene: TRBJ2-2; D gene: -; CDR3 protein: CASSSSVVSGGELFF; CDR3 DNA: TGTGCCAGCAGCTCCTCTGTGGTCTCAGGCGGGGAGCTGTTTTTT
clone size: few; V gene: TRBV12-3/TRBV12-4; J gene: TRBJ1-1; D gene: -; CDR3 protein: CASSLFRQNTEAFF; CDR3 DNA: TGTGCCAGCAGTTTATTTAGACAGAACACTGAAGCTTTCTTT
clone size: few; V gene: TRBV27; J gene: TRBJ1-4; D gene: -; CDR3 protein: CASSQVQGVKLFF; CDR3 DNA: TGTGCCAGCAGCCAGGTACAGGGAGTAAAACTGTTTTTT
clone size: few; V gene: TRBV12-3/TRBV12-4; J gene: TRBJ1-5; D gene: TRBD1; CDR3 protein: CASSLGTVGSNQPQHF; CDR3 DNA: TGTGCCAGCAGTCTTGGGACAGTAGGGAGCAATCAGCCCCAGCATTTT
clone size: few; V gene: TRBV5-1; J gene: TRBJ2-3; D gene: TRBD2; CDR3 protein: CASSLWLAGGVSTDTQYF; CDR3 DNA: TGCGCCAGCAGCTTGTGGCTAGCGGGGGGGGTTTCGACAGATACGCAGTATTTT
clone size: -; V gene: TRBV20-1; J gene: TRBJ1-1; D gene: -; CDR3 protein: CSARLREDAFF; CDR3 DNA: TGCAGTGCTAGGCTCAGGGAGGATGCTTTCTTT
clone size: -; V gene: TRBV25-1; J gene: TRBJ1-6; D gene: -; CDR3 protein: CASSQSGKNSPLHF; CDR3 DNA: TGTGCCAGCAGTCAGAGTGGAAAAAATTCACCCCTCCACTTT
clone size: -; V gene: TRBV12-3/TRBV12-4; J gene: TRBJ2-1; D gene: TRBD1; CDR3 protein: CASSPGQGEYNEQFF; CDR3 DNA: TGTGCCAGCAGTCCCGGACAGGGGGAATACAATGAGCAGTTCTTC
clone size: few; V gene: TRBV13; J gene: TRBJ1-2; D gene: TRBD1; CDR3 protein: CASSPRQGFLDGYTF; CDR3 DNA: TGTGCCAGCAGCCCAAGACAGGGGTTCTTAGATGGCTACACCTTC
clone size: medium-sized; V gene: TRBV14; J gene: TRBJ1-1; D gene: -; CDR3 protein: CASSRGFAEAFF; CDR3 DNA: TGTGCCAGCAGCCGGGGATTCGCTGAAGCTTTCTTT
clone size: few; V gene: TRBV6-6; J gene: TRBJ1-2; D gene: -; CDR3 protein: CASSSRAMGYTF; CDR3 DNA: TGTGCCAGCAGTTCCCGGGCGATGGGCTACACCTTC